These T cell receptor beta chains were read from a single sample in a study of response to subunit inactivated influenza vaccine. TCRdb used MiXCR to reprocess the RT-PCR reads, holding one entry per CDR3 protein. The profile covers around 250,000 distinct CDR3 sequences, with over 9% appearing a single time and about 8% taken by the ten largest. The specimen comprised non-naive T cells sorted from PBMCs, sampled approximately 15 days before vaccination. All receptors come from a man aged 45-65 years who received an inactivated influenza vaccine. Each CDR3 is given with its conserved first and last residue. The order of the fields is J gene, V gene, D gene, clone size, CDR3 DNA, CDR3 protein. The D gene is left open where the match is weak. Some rows have no size entry. The others give once, few or many, or a class for an expanded clone.

TRBJ1-6 | TRBV10-3 | TRBD1 | NA | TGTGCCATCAGGCCGACAGGGTCCGACTATAATTCACCCCTCCACTTT | CAIRPTGSDYNSPLHF
TRBJ2-1 | TRBV7-2 | NA | once | TGTGCCAGCAGCCCCGCGGGACTTGCCATCGGTGAGCAGTTCTTC | CASSPAGLAIGEQFF
TRBJ2-1 | TRBV6-5 | NA | few | TGTGCCAGCAGTCAGAGTCACGACCTATACAATGAGCAGTTCTTC | CASSQSHDLYNEQFF
TRBJ2-6 | TRBV6-2/TRBV6-3 | NA | NA | TGTGCCAGCAGTTACAAAGGGGCCAACGTCCTGACTTTC | CASSYKGANVLTF
TRBJ1-2 | TRBV28 | NA | few | TGTGCCAGCAGTTTATCGGGCGGGGGAGAAGGCTACACCTTC | CASSLSGGGEGYTF
TRBJ1-6 | TRBV25-1 | NA | NA | TGTGCCAGCAGTGAGGGTTACAGGGAGAGGAGATCACCCCTCCACTTT | CASSEGYRERRSPLHF
TRBJ2-7 | TRBV7-2 | TRBD1 | NA | TGTGCCAGCAGCCTATCCGGGACAGAAATATACGAGCAGTACTTC | CASSLSGTEIYEQYF
TRBJ2-3 | TRBV29-1 | NA | many | TGCAGCGTCCTTTCGTTCACAGATACGCAGTATTTT | CSVLSFTDTQYF
TRBJ1-2 | TRBV7-9 | NA | many | TGTGCCAGCAGCTTAGCTGGGGCTGGCTATGGCTACACCTTC | CASSLAGAGYGYTF
TRBJ2-1 | TRBV9 | NA | NA | TGTGCCAGCAGCCCTCGACAACAAATACAATTTGGTGAGCAGTTCTTC | CASSPRQQIQFGEQFF
TRBJ2-7 | TRBV7-9 | TRBD1 | NA | TGTGCCAGCAGCTCAACAGCGGGACAGGGGGCCTACGAGCAGTACTTC | CASSSTAGQGAYEQYF
TRBJ2-7 | TRBV27 | NA | many | TGTGCCAGCAGGCGCGGACAGTCCTCCTACGAGCAGTACTTC | CASRRGQSSYEQYF
TRBJ1-2 | TRBV20-1 | NA | NA | TGCAGTGCTAGGGTGGGGGGTTTCTATGGCTACACCTTC | CSARVGGFYGYTF